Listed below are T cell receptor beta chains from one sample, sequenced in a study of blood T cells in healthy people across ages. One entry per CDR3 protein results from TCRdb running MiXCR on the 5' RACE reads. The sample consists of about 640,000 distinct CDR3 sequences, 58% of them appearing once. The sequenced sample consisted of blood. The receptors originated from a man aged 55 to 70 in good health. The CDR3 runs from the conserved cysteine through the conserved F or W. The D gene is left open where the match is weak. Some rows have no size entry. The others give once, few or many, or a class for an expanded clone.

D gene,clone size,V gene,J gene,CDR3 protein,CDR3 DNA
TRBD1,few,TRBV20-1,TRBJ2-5,CSARRGQTETQYF,TGCAGTGCTAGGAGGGGACAGACGGAGACCCAGTACTTC
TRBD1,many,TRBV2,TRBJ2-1,CASRYRGLTYNEQFF,TGTGCCAGCAGATACAGGGGGCTTACCTACAATGAGCAGTTCTTC
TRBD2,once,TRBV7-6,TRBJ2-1,CASSLALLAGGPHEQFF,TGTGCCAGCAGCTTAGCTTTACTAGCGGGGGGGCCGCATGAGCAGTTCTTC
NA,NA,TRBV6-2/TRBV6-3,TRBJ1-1,CASSPSGAWSTEAFF,TGTGCCAGCAGCCCCTCGGGGGCTTGGAGCACTGAAGCTTTCTTT
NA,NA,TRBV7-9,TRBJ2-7,CASSPRVGTDEQYF,TGTGCCAGCAGCCCCCGCGTTGGCACCGACGAGCAGTACTTC
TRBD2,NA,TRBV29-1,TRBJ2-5,CSVAGEGGHEQYF,TGCAGCGTTGCCGGGGAGGGAGGCCATGAGCAGTACTTC
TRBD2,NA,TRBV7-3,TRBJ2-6,CASSSHGLAGDGGANVLTF,TGTGCCAGCAGCTCCCATGGACTAGCGGGAGATGGTGGGGCCAACGTCCTGACTTTC
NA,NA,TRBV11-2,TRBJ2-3,CASSQRVLGRDTQYF,TGTGCCAGCAGCCAGAGGGTTTTAGGCCGGGATACGCAGTATTTT
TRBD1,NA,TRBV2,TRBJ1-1,CASSEARQGWVTEAFF,TGTGCCAGCAGTGAAGCAAGACAGGGTTGGGTCACTGAAGCTTTCTTT
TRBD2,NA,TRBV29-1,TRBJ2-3,CSVAVGGVSTDTQYF,TGCAGCGTTGCGGTGGGGGGGGTAAGCACAGATACGCAGTATTTT
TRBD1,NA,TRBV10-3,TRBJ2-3,CAIGEGQDTDTQYF,TGTGCCATCGGTGAGGGACAGGACACAGATACGCAGTATTTT
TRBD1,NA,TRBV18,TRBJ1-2,CASSPTGDSRYGYTF,TGTGCCAGCTCACCGACCGGGGACAGCCGTTATGGCTACACCTTC
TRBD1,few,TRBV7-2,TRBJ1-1,CASSPDRDTEAFF,TGTGCCAGCAGCCCGGACAGGGACACTGAAGCTTTCTTT